This passage covers 25 T cell receptor beta chains from one sample sequenced in a study of blood T cell repertoires in COVID-19. Data came from immunoSEQ multiplex PCR; TCRdb stores just in-frame clones and leaves some out. In the table there are over 600,000 clones, 80% to 90% of which are singletons. The material sequenced was peripheral blood. The receptors stem from a woman aged 18 to 35 with acute or convalescent COVID-19.

This clone was found once. The chain couples TRBV6-5 to TRBJ2-7; tentatively, D is TRBD1 (5 bases). The length of the CDR3 is 13 residues. Trimming shortened V by 6 bases and J by 2 bases, and 11 bases separated the two germline ends. Germline CDR1 MNHEY, CDR2 SVGAGI. The CDR3 protein is CASRPTGTYEQYF. CDR3 in DNA: TGTGCCAGCAGACCTACAGGAACCTACGAGCAGTACTTC.

The CDR3 DNA reads TGTGCCAGCAGCTTAAGGGGTCTATCAAACACTGAAGCTTTCTTT. As protein: CASSLRGLSNTEAFF. The V and J genes are TRBV5-4 and TRBJ1-1, with a possible D match to TRBD1 (5 bases). This CDR3 region has 15 residues. V shed 2 bases and J shed 2 bases, with 13 bases lying between them. In germline, CDR1 is SGHNT, CDR2 YYREEE (reference sequence). The full variable domain, rest sourced from reference TRBV5-4 and TRBJ1-1, is ETGVTQSPTHLIKTRGQQVTLRCSSQSGHNTVSWYQQALGQGPQFIFQYYREEENGRGNFPPRFSGLQFPNYSSELNVNALELDDSALYLCASSLRGLSNTEAFFGQGTRLTVV.

Here the CDR3 reads CATSMGPDYGYTF. The CDR3 DNA follows: TGTGCCACCAGTATGGGCCCAGACTATGGCTACACCTTC. The V gene is TRBV15, the J gene TRBJ1-2; unclear D gene. The germline V and J ends were trimmed by 6 bases and 3 bases, with 11 bases remaining between them. The germline CDR1 and CDR2 sequences are LNHNV and YYDKDF (reference sequence). The CDR3 length is 13 residues.

The chain recombines TRBV29-1 with TRBJ1-3; the D is unclear. CDR1 is SQVTM and CDR2 is ANQGSEA in the germline V gene. This CDR3 has 12 amino acids. V shed 5 bases and J shed 0 bases, with 5 bases lying between them. In nucleotides, the CDR3 is TGCAGCGTTCTCCTCTCTGGAAACACCATATATTTT. Encoded protein: CSVLLSGNTIYF. The full variable domain, rest sourced from reference TRBV29-1 and TRBJ1-3, is SAVISQKPSRDICQRGTSLTIQCQVDSQVTMMFWYRQQPGQSLTLIATANQGSEATYESGFVIDKFPISRPNLTFSTLTVSNMSPEDSSIYLCSVLLSGNTIYFGEGSWLTVV.

This chain links TRBV5-1 with TRBJ1-5; the match to TRBD1 covers 7 bases. CDR3 size: 14 residues. Germline loops: CDR1 SGHRS, CDR2 YFSETQ. With V trimmed by 4 bases and J by 5 bases, 6 bases remained unmatched. DNA for the CDR3: TGCGCCAGCAGCCCCGGGACAGCGGATCAGCCCCAGCATTTT. Encoded protein: CASSPGTADQPQHF.

In the case of this clone: Other DNA sequences in the same sample also yield this CDR3. J is TRBJ2-3 and V is TRBV6-4; 9 bases fit TRBD1. V lost 0 bases, J lost 5 bases, and 3 bases stayed unmatched. Germline CDR1 is MRHNA and CDR2 is SNTAGT. The CDR3 has 15 amino acids. CDR3 region: CASSDSGQGGDTQYF. For the CDR3, the DNA is TGTGCCAGCAGTGACTCGGGACAGGGTGGAGATACGCAGTATTTT.

This chain connects TRBV2 to TRBJ1-6; TRBD1 might be the D (5 bases). Trimming took off 6 bases at V and 7 bases at J, with 16 bases between the two ends. Germline CDR1 is SNHLY and CDR2 is FYNNEI. This CDR3 has 15 residues. The CDR3 region is CASRALQVGNSPLHF. The CDR3 nucleotides read TGTGCCAGCAGGGCACTACAGGTGGGGAATTCACCCCTCCACTTT. Using reference TRBV2 and TRBJ1-6 for the parts outside the CDR3, the full variable domain is EPEVTQTPSHQVTQMGQEVILRCVPISNHLYFYWYRQILGQKVEFLVSFYNNEISEKSEIFDDQFSVERPDGSNFTLKIRSTKLEDSAMYFCASRALQVGNSPLHFGNGTRLTVT.

This rearrangement joins TRBV10-3 to TRBJ1-2; TRBD1 is a possible D gene (5 bases). This CDR3 is 16 amino acids long. Germline CDR1 reads ENHRY; CDR2 reads SYGVKD. Trimming stripped 0 bases from V and 4 bases from J, with 15 bases between. In DNA form, the CDR3 reads TGTGCCATCAGTGAGTCGGGGCAGGCCATGGCCTATGGCTACACCTTC. It yields the protein CAISESGQAMAYGYTF.

In DNA, the CDR3 is TGTGCCAGCTCTCGGGTGGGGGGGGCCACAGATACGCAGTATTTT. Protein product: CASSRVGGATDTQYF. This chain links TRBV3-1 (or the pseudogene TRBV3-2) with TRBJ2-3; maybe TRBD2 (7 bases). Trimming stripped 8 bases from V and 2 bases from J, with 17 bases between. CDR1 is LGHDT, CDR2 YNNKEL, per germline (reference sequence). CDR3 length equals 15 residues.

This clone came up once. V and J are TRBV9 and TRBJ2-3; D is ambiguous. The germline CDR1 and CDR2 sequences are SGDLS and YYNGEE. The germline V and J ends were trimmed by 7 bases and 2 bases, with 11 bases remaining between them. The CDR3 length is 13 residues. In DNA, the CDR3 is TGTGCCAGCCACGACTCATACACAGATACGCAGTATTTT. Translated: CASHDSYTDTQYF.

The chain combines TRBV28 with TRBJ1-2; 9 nucleotides match TRBD1. The CDR3 extends over 14 amino acids. Germline V lookup: CDR1 MDHEN, CDR2 SYDVKM. Germline trimming cut 4 bases from V and 2 bases from J; bases unmatched to any gene: 2. Written as DNA, the CDR3 is TGTGCCAGCAGTTACGGACAGGGGAACTATGGCTACACCTTC. Amino acids: CASSYGQGNYGYTF.

This rearrangement joins TRBV9 to TRBJ2-7; 11 bases are a match to TRBD2. Per germline, CDR1 SGDLS and CDR2 YYNGEE. Trimming cost V 1 base and J 3 bases; bases outside gene matches: 0. The CDR3 covers 14 residues. CDR3 residues: CASSVLAGGYEQYF. The DNA for the CDR3 is TGTGCCAGCAGCGTACTAGCGGGGGGCTACGAGCAGTACTTC.

The chain employs TRBV4-3 and TRBJ1-4, with D perhaps TRBD1 (5 bases). Germline values: CDR1 LGHNA, CDR2 YSLEER. The length of the CDR3 is 17 residues. V lost 0 bases to trimming and J lost 1 base, with 12 bases between them. The CDR3 reads CASSQDTGGGTNEKLFF. CDR3 sequence (DNA): TGCGCCAGCAGCCAAGACACGGGGGGGGGAACTAATGAAAAACTGTTTTTT.

The rearrangement links TRBV14 to TRBJ1-2; 7 nucleotides align to TRBD1. The CDR3 is 14 residues long. V lost 2 bases to trimming and J lost 5 bases; unmatched junction nucleotides: 5. Germline V lookup: CDR1 SGHDN, CDR2 FVKESK. CDR3 bases: TGTGCCAGCAGCCAATGGGACAGCTTATATGGCTACACCTTC. It translates to CASSQWDSLYGYTF.

J is TRBJ2-1 and V is TRBV29-1; D is possibly TRBD2 (6 bases). Germline-derived CDR1 and CDR2 are SQVTM and ANQGSEA. Between the trimmed V and J ends, which lost 4 bases and 4 bases, there was a span of 20 bases. This CDR3 has 16 residues. The CDR3 region has the DNA TGCAGCGTTGCTAAGGGGCGAGGGACTCGGTACAATGAGCAGTTCTTC. It specifies CSVAKGRGTRYNEQFF.

This chain uses TRBV12-3 or TRBV12-4 with TRBJ1-1, with unresolved D. With 8 bases removed from V and 4 bases from J, the gap between germline ends came to 11 bases. CDR3 size: 12 residues. CDR3 amino acids: CASGRDSTEAFF. Here the CDR3 DNA reads TGTGCCAGCGGACGGGATTCCACTGAAGCTTTCTTT.

In DNA, the CDR3 is TGTGCCAGTCAGGACAGGGGAAGGTTAGGCCCCCAGCATTTT. Translation gives CASQDRGRLGPQHF. The chain links TRBV19 to TRBJ1-5; 9 positions agree with TRBD1. V dropped 8 bases and J dropped 10; count of bases not matched to a gene: 12. CDR1 and CDR2 (germline): LNHDA, SQIVND (reference sequence). This CDR3 contains 14 residues.

For the CDR3, the DNA is TGTGCCAGCAGCTTTTCGTATGGGACAGGGAACACTGAAGCTTTCTTT. This encodes CASSFSYGTGNTEAFF. The rearrangement links TRBV7-9 to TRBJ1-1; 8 bases agree with TRBD1. V lost 3 bases and J lost 1; bases outside the gene matches: 7. This CDR3 is built from 16 residues. CDR1 is SEHNR and CDR2 is FQNEAQ in the germline V gene (reference sequence). Looking up the rest from reference TRBV7-9 and TRBJ1-1 gives the full variable domain: DTGVSQNPRHKITKRGQNVTFRCDPISEHNRLYWYRQTLGQGPEFLTYFQNEAQLEKSRLLSDRFSAERPKGSFSTLEIQRTEQGDSAMYLCASSFSYGTGNTEAFFGQGTRLTVV.

This sequence joins TRBV4-1 and TRBJ2-2; D is unresolved. This CDR3 spans 13 amino acids. With 3 bases removed from V and 2 bases from J, the gap between germline ends came to 4 bases. Germline-derived CDR1 and CDR2 are MGHRA and YSYEKL. The CDR3 spells CASSQTNTGELFF. In DNA, the CDR3 is TGCGCCAGCAGCCAGACTAACACCGGGGAGCTGTTTTTT.

The CDR3 DNA reads TGTGCCAGCAGTTACCCTTCTGGGGGCCTCACTGAAGCTTTCTTT. This codes for CASSYPSGGLTEAFF. The rearrangement links TRBV6-5 to TRBJ1-1; the D gene is possibly TRBD1 (6 bases). This CDR3 spans 15 amino acids. Germline loops: CDR1 MNHEY, CDR2 SVGAGI. V lost 2 bases, J lost 4 bases, and 14 bases lay in between.

The rearrangement links TRBV24-1 to TRBJ1-2; D might be TRBD1 (6 bases). CDR1 and CDR2 (germline): KGHDR, SFDVKD. The V and J ends lost 2 bases and 7 bases respectively, with 10 bases between them. The CDR3 totals 13 residues. The CDR3 DNA reads TGTGCCACCAGTGATTGGGACACCAGTGGCTACACCTTC. As protein: CATSDWDTSGYTF.

The chain is built from TRBV18 and TRBJ1-2; the match to TRBD1 covers 7 bases. The CDR3 is 15 residues long. With 4 bases clipped from V and 2 bases from J, the junction kept 7 bases outside the gene matches. CDR1 KGHSH and CDR2 LQKENI come from the germline V gene. CDR3: CASSLTTGANYGYTF. The CDR3 DNA reads as TGTGCCAGCTCACTTACCACAGGGGCGAACTATGGCTACACCTTC. Drawing the rest from reference TRBV18 and TRBJ1-2, the complete variable domain is NAGVMQNPRHLVRRRGQEARLRCSPMKGHSHVYWYRQLPEEGLKFMVYLQKENIIDESGMPKERFSAEFPKEGPSILRIQQVVRGDSAAYFCASSLTTGANYGYTFGSGTRLTVV.

This clone was seen once. The chain couples TRBV6-2 or TRBV6-3 to TRBJ2-2; D remains unclear. The germline CDR1 and CDR2 sequences are MNHEY and SVGEGT. V lost 5 bases to trimming and J lost 7 bases, with 14 bases between them. The CDR3 consists of 14 residues. The CDR3 loop reads CASSAPPRSGELFF. The DNA for the CDR3 is TGTGCCAGCAGTGCCCCCCCACGGAGCGGGGAGCTGTTTTTT.

This chain joins TRBV11-2 and TRBJ2-5; 12 bases fit TRBD2. V was clipped by 4 bases and J by 5 bases; unmatched bases: 8. The CDR3 loop spans 16 amino acids. Germline lookup yields CDR1 SGHAT and CDR2 FQNNGV. The CDR3 DNA follows: TGTGCCAGCAGCTCAAATCTAGCGGGGGGGCAGGAGACCCAGTACTTC. This encodes CASSSNLAGGQETQYF.

This chain uses TRBV20-1 with TRBJ2-1, with D unclear. CDR1 is DFQATT and CDR2 is SNEGSKA in the germline V gene (reference sequence). The CDR3 contains 10 residues. With 3 bases removed from V and 8 bases from J, the gap between germline ends came to 5 bases. CDR3 coding DNA: TGCAGTGCTAGTCCTGATGAGCAGTTCTTC. Its translation is CSASPDEQFF.